This T cell receptor beta chain is drawn from a study of T-cell memory formation after mild COVID-19. Study results and caveats: Mainly in CM and EM were contracting CD4+ clones; CD8+ were in EMRA. Contracting clones from day 15 to 85 showed balanced CD4/CD8; later expanders favored CD4+.

TCRdb redid the calling of the 5' RACE reads with MiXCR, one entry per CDR3 protein. This table has hundreds of thousands of distinct CDR3 sequences, approximately 16% appearing once. Germline V CDR1 and CDR2: SNHLY, FYNNEI. V dropped 7 bases and J dropped 2 bases, with 15 bases sitting between them. The CDR3 runs to 14 residues. Remarks on this clonotype: Its matching antigen is unknown.

This sequence joins TRBV2 and TRBJ2-7, with D possibly matching TRBD2 (6 bases). The source is a man aged 18 to 35 who had mild COVID-19 (a few samples of this study predate the infection). Cell type and time point are not known. Sequenced material: PBMCs or a T cell subset sorted from them (not recorded which). The CDR3 coding sequence is TGTGCCAGCATCTCTGGGGGGTGGGCCTACGAGCAGTACTTC. Translated, it gives CASISGGWAYEQYF.